This T cell receptor (beta chain) was obtained from a study of shared clonotypes between healthy human individuals. In the study overall: Serving as donors were a couple of women and three men, whose ages spanned 18 to 49.

Nashville, Tennessee was home to all donors, each a Caucasian adult. The study ran the assay at deep level. Assay used: immunoSEQ multiplex PCR; TCRdb lists only in-frame clones, some missing. The sample holds over a million clones; over 95% are singletons and the top ten take roughly 1.2%. This CDR3 is built from 14 residues. Looked up from germline, CDR1 is MNHNY and CDR2 is SVGAGI (reference sequence). Trimming cost V 5 bases and J 3 bases; bases outside gene matches: 3. Sequences were obtained from naive CD4+ T cells sorted from blood. The subset is: CD45RA+ positively selected. The clonotype originates from a young man in good health. The genes are TRBV6-6 and TRBJ2-3, with 9 bases aligning to TRBD1. CDR3 in amino acids: CASSPGQGTDTQYF. The CDR3 DNA sequence: TGTGCCAGCAGTCCGGGACAGGGAACAGATACGCAGTATTTT.